The next 5 T cell receptor beta chains were all read from a single sample in a study of vaccination effects on CD4 cells after COVID-19. The culture ran for 10 days before CD4+ T cells were isolated. The assay was immunoSEQ multiplex PCR, and TCRdb's table has in-frame clones only and misses some. The sample comprises about 76,000 clones, roughly three quarters of which are singletons, and over 2% rests with the top ten. The antigens for these receptors are not known. Source: CD4+ T cells from PBMCs cultured without peptide, taken before COVID-19 vaccination. The receptors come from a human donor who received a COVID-19 vaccine.

This chain connects TRBV6-5 to TRBJ1-2; D unresolved. CDR1 is MNHEY and CDR2 is SVGAGI in the germline V gene. The CDR3 consists of 12 residues. The V end was cut by 6 bases, the J end by 3 bases, with 8 bases between. This chain's CDR3 is CASRAGHYGYTF. In DNA form, the CDR3 reads TGTGCCAGCAGGGCCGGGCACTATGGCTACACCTTC.

The chain combines TRBV7-9 with TRBJ1-2; D not resolved. The V end was cut by 5 bases, the J end by 10 bases, with 20 bases between. The CDR3 extends over 14 amino acids. Germline V gene data show CDR1 as SEHNR and CDR2 as FQNEAQ (reference sequence). CDR3 bases: TGTGCCAGCAGCGCGGGGATTAGCCGCCTTTACTACACCTTC. Protein product: CASSAGISRLYYTF.

Only one count was recorded for this clone. This chain joins TRBV18 and TRBJ2-5; D gene uncertain. Trimming pared 3 bases from V and 5 bases from J, leaving 10 bases between. The CDR3 is made up of 13 amino acids. Per the germline V gene, CDR1 is KGHSH and CDR2 is LQKENI. The chain's CDR3 is CASSPRLGETQYF. DNA for the CDR3: TGTGCCAGCTCACCTCGCCTAGGGGAGACCCAGTACTTC.

This chain uses TRBV4-2 with TRBJ2-5; no reliable D call. This CDR3 is 15 amino acids long. Germline V lookup: CDR1 LGHNA, CDR2 YNFKEQ. Deletions cut 4 bases from V and 7 bases from J, with 19 bases between. CDR3 nucleotide sequence: TGTGCCAGCAGCCCTCAACCTTCTAGTTTTGCGACCCAGTACTTC. This gives the protein CASSPQPSSFATQYF.

The rearrangement links TRBV6-1 to TRBJ1-2; unclear D gene. The CDR3 consists of 15 residues. The V gene's germline CDR1 is MNHNS and CDR2 SASEGT. V was pared by 3 bases and J by 3 bases, with 14 bases between. CDR3 nucleotides: TGTGCCAGCAGTGAGGAAAGGGAGAGAGACTATGGCTACACCTTC. It yields the protein CASSEERERDYGYTF.